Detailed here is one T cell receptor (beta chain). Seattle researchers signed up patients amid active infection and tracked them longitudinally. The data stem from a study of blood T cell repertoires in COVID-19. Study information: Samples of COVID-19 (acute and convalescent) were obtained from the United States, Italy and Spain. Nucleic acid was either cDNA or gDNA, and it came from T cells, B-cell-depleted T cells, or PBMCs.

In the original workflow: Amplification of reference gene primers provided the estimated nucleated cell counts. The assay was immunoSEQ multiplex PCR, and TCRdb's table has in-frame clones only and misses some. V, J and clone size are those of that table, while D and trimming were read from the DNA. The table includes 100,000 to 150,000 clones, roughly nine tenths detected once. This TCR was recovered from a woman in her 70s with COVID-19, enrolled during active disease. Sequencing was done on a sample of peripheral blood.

CDR3 nucleotide sequence: TGTGCCAGCAGCAGGGTTGCTGGGCCCTCGCCCCGCCTAGATACGCAGTATTTT. Its translation: CASSRVAGPSPRLDTQYF. The genes are TRBV21-1 and TRBJ2-3; the DNA was not compared with TRBD1, the D call given in the table. TRBV21-1 is shown as a pseudogene. This CDR3 is built from 18 residues.